This TCR beta chain stems from a study of Ad26.COV2.S vaccination and SARS-CoV-2 variants. Treatment here: approximately 18 received Ad26.COV2.S at low or high dose, single or two shots; roughly 5 received placebo; per-sample allocation not given. The study sampled participants on day 63 after the first vaccine or placebo injection. This CDR3 is built from 13 residues. The germline CDR1 and CDR2 sequences are SGHRS and YFSETQ. Trimming removed 0 bases from V and 3 bases from J, with 6 bases in between. Only in-frame clones appear in the TCRdb table, and some are missing; sequencing was by immunoSEQ multiplex PCR. The sample consists of some 250,000 clones, 70% to 90% of them appearing once.

The genes are TRBV5-1 and TRBJ1-2, with D unresolved. The sequencing used peripheral blood, collected in a trial of Ad26.COV2.S vaccine versus placebo. The receptor was isolated from a person between 18 and 65 years old who received the Ad26.COV2.S COVID-19 vaccine or a placebo. In DNA form, the CDR3 reads TGCGCCAGCAGCTTGGAGCGGGACTATGGCTACACCTTC. It encodes CASSLERDYGYTF.